The subject of this entry is one TCR beta chain. What it binds is unknown. Assay: immunoSEQ multiplex PCR; the TCRdb copy retains only in-frame clones and omits some. Here the sample spans some 130,000 clones, 90% being singletons. The CDR3 is 15 amino acids. The V gene lost 3 bases and the J gene lost 0 bases, with 8 bases spanning the gap. CDR1 and CDR2 (germline): SEHNR, FQNEAQ (reference sequence). This entry belongs to a study of OX40 agonist ivuxolimab in advanced cancers. Overall study context: All patients had ivuxolimab intravenously every 2 weeks at 0.01 to 10 mg/kg. The mean age was roughly 60 years, ranging from about 23 to 79, with about 87% of participants male.

Study-level points and caveats: Low normalized T-cell clonal expansion also characterized some of the nonresponders. Relative to CD4+ cells, CD8+ T cells on average had more expanded clones.

The sequence was obtained from an adult with an advanced solid tumor such as melanoma, head and neck, liver or kidney cancer. This rearrangement joins TRBV7-9 to TRBJ1-4; D is ambiguous. The sample in question was CD4+ or CD8+ T cells sorted from blood, obtained in a trial of the OX40 agonist ivuxolimab. The CDR3 loop reads CASSFGQATNEKLFF. CDR3 in DNA: TGTGCCAGCAGCTTCGGTCAGGCAACTAATGAAAAACTGTTTTTT.